Following are 6 T cell receptor beta chains from one sample sequenced in a study of T cells in Graves' hyperthyroidism and ophthalmopathy. Regions amplified from RNA transcripts were the TCR beta CDR3 regions. In the first-round RT-PCR of the TCR CDR3, the HTBI primer set was used. TCRdb passed the multiplex PCR reads through MiXCR, listing each CDR3 protein once. The table has roughly 580,000 distinct CDR3 sequences, around 42% seen once. The sample was peripheral blood or thyroid tissue (not recorded which). The receptor set was obtained from a young woman with Graves' hyperthyroidism.

The chain carries TRBV2 and TRBJ1-4, with TRBD1 identical over 10 bases. The CDR3 sequence is 17 residues long. Trimming at V came to 6 bases and at J to 0 bases, leaving 7 bases not matched to a gene. Per the germline V gene, CDR1 is SNHLY and CDR2 is FYNNEI. CDR3 loop: CASRDRDRGSTNEKLFF. DNA of the CDR3: TGTGCCAGCAGAGATCGGGACAGGGGATCAACTAATGAAAAACTGTTTTTT.

This sequence joins TRBV10-3 and TRBJ2-7; TRBD1 aligns across 11 bases. This CDR3 region has 15 residues. Germline loops: CDR1 ENHRY, CDR2 SYGVKD. V lost 5 bases, J lost 3 bases, and 6 bases stayed unmatched. The CDR3 DNA reads as TGTGCCATCAGTTACGGAGGGACAGGGGGCTACGAGCAGTACTTC. It is translated as CAISYGGTGGYEQYF.

There are a few counts of this clonotype. This chain uses TRBV20-1 with TRBJ1-3; 7 positions agree with TRBD1. V gave up 0 bases and J gave up 3 bases; unmatched junction bases: 2. The CDR3 sequence is 14 residues long. The V gene's germline CDR1 is DFQATT and CDR2 SNEGSKA (reference sequence). DNA of the CDR3: TGCAGTGCTAGAGAAGGGGGCTATGGAAACACCATATATTTT. It is translated as CSAREGGYGNTIYF.

The V gene is TRBV4-1, the J gene TRBJ1-1, with 9 bases identical to TRBD1. Per the germline V gene, CDR1 is MGHRA and CDR2 is YSYEKL. This CDR3 contains 16 residues. J gave up 0 bases and V 4 bases, and 6 bases lay outside the gene matches. The CDR3 region has the DNA TGCGCCAGCAGCCTTGGACAGGGGTTCCTGAACACTGAAGCTTTCTTT. This sequence encodes CASSLGQGFLNTEAFF.

This clonotype was recorded a few times. The gene calls are TRBV4-2 and TRBJ1-1, with D possibly matching TRBD1 (5 bases). This CDR3 contains 15 residues. V was clipped by 4 bases and J by 5 bases, with 17 bases between them. Looked up from germline, CDR1 is LGHNA and CDR2 is YNFKEQ. The CDR3 DNA reads TGTGCCAGCAGCCCACCCGGCAGGGCTCGTACTGAAGCTTTCTTT. Translation: CASSPPGRARTEAFF.

This clonotype was detected only once. This may stem from a read error, because a much larger clone lies one nucleotide away. The chain recombines TRBV7-8 with TRBJ2-2, with 15 bases lining up with TRBD2. The CDR3 is made up of 19 amino acids. The J segment lost 5 bases and the V segment lost 5 bases, leaving 12 bases of the junction unmatched. Germline V gene data show CDR1 as SGHVS and CDR2 as FQNEAQ. Here the CDR3 DNA reads TGTGCCAGCAGCCTAGGACTAGCGGGAGGGCCAGGATGGACCGGGGAGCTGTTTTTT. As protein: CASSLGLAGGPGWTGELFF. Combining the CDR3 with reference TRBV7-8 and TRBJ2-2 gives the whole variable domain GAGVSQSPRYKVAKRGQDVALRCDPISGHVSLFWYQQALGQGPEFLTYFQNEAQLDKSGLPSDRFFAERPEGSVSTLKIQRTQQEDSAVYLCASSLGLAGGPGWTGELFFGEGSRLTVL.